Below, one TCR beta chain is given with its context. Germline CDR1 reads KGHSH; CDR2 reads LQKENI. The CDR3 contains 16 residues. With 2 bases removed from V and 0 bases from J, the gap between germline ends came to 11 bases. Sequenced by immunoSEQ multiplex PCR; TCRdb stores in-frame clones only, minus some. The sample has about 1.5 million clones; under 99% are singletons. The data were taken from a study of shared clonotypes between healthy human individuals. The TCR was taken from a man aged 25-45 years in good health. The specimen was naive CD4+ T cells sorted from blood. Subset in this sample: CD45RA+ positively selected. V is TRBV18 and J is TRBJ1-3; D unresolved. CDR3 sequence: CASSPGQPSSGNTIYF. For the CDR3, the DNA is TGTGCCAGCTCACCAGGCCAGCCTAGCTCTGGAAACACCATATATTTT.